The 8 T cell receptor beta chains in this list originate from one sample, sequenced in a study of blood T cell repertoires in COVID-19. Method: immunoSEQ multiplex PCR; TCRdb's copy keeps in-frame clones and lacks some. The sample lists 100,000 or so clones; 75% to 90% were seen once. The specimen sequenced was peripheral blood. All receptors derive from a woman in her seventies with active or convalescent COVID-19.

The chain couples TRBV3-1 (or the pseudogene TRBV3-2) to TRBJ2-7, with D unresolved. Trimming pared 1 base from V and 2 bases from J, leaving 9 bases between. The length of the CDR3 is 14 residues. CDR1 and CDR2 (germline): LGHDT, YNNKEL (reference sequence). The CDR3: CASSQGFSAYEQYF. The CDR3, as DNA: TGTGCCAGCAGCCAAGGGTTCTCGGCCTACGAGCAGTACTTC.

The gene calls are TRBV5-5 and TRBJ1-2, with a weak D call TRBD1 (5 bases). Trimming cost V 4 bases and J 0 bases, with 16 bases left between them. Germline CDR1 is SGHKS and CDR2 is YYEKEE (reference sequence). The CDR3 extends over 16 amino acids. CDR3 coding DNA: TGTGCCAGCAGCGCCGGGGGGACCGCAGCTAACTATGGCTACACCTTC. Translated, it gives CASSAGGTAANYGYTF.

The CDR3 here is CASSFLGGEETQYF. In DNA form, the CDR3 reads TGTGCCAGCAGCTTTCTTGGGGGGGAAGAGACCCAGTACTTC. The chain combines TRBV9 with TRBJ2-5; 7 positions match TRBD2. V was pared by 4 bases and J by 3 bases, with 6 bases of the junction left unmatched. This CDR3 has 14 amino acids. CDR1 and CDR2 (germline): SGDLS, YYNGEE.

The chain has TRBV5-1 and TRBJ2-1; 8 bases are shared with TRBD2. CDR3 size: 14 residues. Germline V lookup: CDR1 SGHRS, CDR2 YFSETQ. V trimming: 3 bases; J trimming: 5 bases; junction bases outside the gene matches: 4. The CDR3 protein is CASSSSGGHNEQFF. The CDR3 DNA reads as TGCGCCAGCAGCTCAAGCGGGGGCCACAATGAGCAGTTCTTC.

V and J are TRBV3-1 (or the pseudogene TRBV3-2) and TRBJ2-7; 9 positions agree with TRBD2. The V segment lost 4 bases and the J segment 6 bases; nucleotides outside the gene matches: 10. The CDR3 is 15 amino acids. Germline CDR1 reads LGHDT; CDR2 reads YNNKEL (reference sequence). The CDR3 nucleotides read TGTGCCAGCAGCCGACTGATCGGCGGGGGGGCCGAGCAGTACTTC. Its translation: CASSRLIGGGAEQYF.

This chain uses TRBV6-5 with TRBJ1-5, with 8 bases matching TRBD1. Germline-derived CDR1 and CDR2 are MNHEY and SVGAGI. With 5 bases clipped from V and 1 base from J, the junction kept 4 bases outside the gene matches. The length of the CDR3 is 15 residues. The CDR3 protein is CASSSNRGSNQPQHF. In DNA, the CDR3 is TGTGCCAGCAGTAGTAACAGGGGGAGCAATCAGCCCCAGCATTTT.

This rearrangement joins TRBV6-1 to TRBJ1-4; D is ambiguous. The CDR3 consists of 17 residues. The germline V and J ends were trimmed by 0 bases and 0 bases, with 11 bases remaining between them. In germline, CDR1 is MNHNS, CDR2 SASEGT. In DNA form, the CDR3 reads TGTGCCAGCAGTGAAGCAACTTTTGTGGCAACTAATGAAAAACTGTTTTTT. This translates into CASSEATFVATNEKLFF.

The CDR3 region is CASSVATSGGQETQYF. CDR3 in DNA: TGTGCCAGCAGCGTAGCAACTAGCGGGGGGCAAGAGACCCAGTACTTC. This chain joins TRBV9 and TRBJ2-5; 12 bases map to TRBD2. V was clipped by 0 bases and J by 2 bases; unmatched bases: 2. The CDR3 runs 16 residues. The germline V gene encodes CDR1 SGDLS and CDR2 YYNGEE.